The TCR beta chain described here comes from a study of early T cells in non-severe SARS-CoV-2 infection. At the level of the study: Alpha and beta chains were unpaired, from unsorted whole-blood bulk RNA.

Trimming removed 0 bases at V and 5 bases at J, with 11 bases between. This CDR3 contains 14 residues. Germline CDR1 reads SGDLS; CDR2 reads YYNGEE. The table lists this clonotype with many counts. A single record per CDR3 protein comes from TCRdb applying MiXCR to the 5' RACE reads. The sample contains about 80,000 distinct CDR3 sequences, 9.5% to 15% of which appear only once. The specimen sequenced was whole blood. This chain uses TRBV9 with TRBJ2-5; D might be TRBD2 (6 bases). This clonotype was obtained from an adult who was a healthcare worker with PCR-confirmed SARS-CoV-2 infection or an uninfected control (not recorded which). CDR3 residues: CASSVGSGVETQYF. The CDR3 nucleotides read TGTGCCAGCAGCGTAGGTTCGGGGGTGGAGACCCAGTACTTC. The full variable domain, with the rest looked up from reference TRBV9 and TRBJ2-5, is DSGVTQTPKHLITATGQRVTLRCSPRSGDLSVYWYQQSLDQGLQFLIQYYNGEERAKGNILERFSAQQFPDLHSELNLSSLELGDSALYFCASSVGSGVETQYFGPGTRLLVL.